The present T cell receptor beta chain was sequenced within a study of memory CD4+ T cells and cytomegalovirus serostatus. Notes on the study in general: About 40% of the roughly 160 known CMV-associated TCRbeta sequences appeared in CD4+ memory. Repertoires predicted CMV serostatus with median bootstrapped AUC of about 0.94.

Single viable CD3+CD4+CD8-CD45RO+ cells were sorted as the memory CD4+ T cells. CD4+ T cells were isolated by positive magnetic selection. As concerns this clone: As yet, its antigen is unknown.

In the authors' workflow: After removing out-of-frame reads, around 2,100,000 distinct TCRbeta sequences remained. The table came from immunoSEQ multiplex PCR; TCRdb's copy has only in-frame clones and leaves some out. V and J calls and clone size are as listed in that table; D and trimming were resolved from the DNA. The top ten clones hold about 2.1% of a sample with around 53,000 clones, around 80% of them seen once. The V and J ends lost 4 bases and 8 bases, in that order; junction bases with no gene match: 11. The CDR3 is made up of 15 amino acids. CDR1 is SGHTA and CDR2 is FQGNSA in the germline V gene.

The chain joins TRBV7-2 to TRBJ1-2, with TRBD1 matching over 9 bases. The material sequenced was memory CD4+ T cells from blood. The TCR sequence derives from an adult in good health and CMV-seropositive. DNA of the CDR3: TGTGCCAGCAGCTCTAGAGGGGGACAGGGCAAGGGCTACACCTTC. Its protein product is CASSSRGGQGKGYTF. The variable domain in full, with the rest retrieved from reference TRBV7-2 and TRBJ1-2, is GAGVSQSPSNKVTEKGKDVELRCDPISGHTALYWYRQSLGQGLEFLIYFQGNSAPDKSGLPSDRFSAERTGGSVSTLTIQRTQQEDSAVYLCASSSRGGQGKGYTFGSGTRLTVV.